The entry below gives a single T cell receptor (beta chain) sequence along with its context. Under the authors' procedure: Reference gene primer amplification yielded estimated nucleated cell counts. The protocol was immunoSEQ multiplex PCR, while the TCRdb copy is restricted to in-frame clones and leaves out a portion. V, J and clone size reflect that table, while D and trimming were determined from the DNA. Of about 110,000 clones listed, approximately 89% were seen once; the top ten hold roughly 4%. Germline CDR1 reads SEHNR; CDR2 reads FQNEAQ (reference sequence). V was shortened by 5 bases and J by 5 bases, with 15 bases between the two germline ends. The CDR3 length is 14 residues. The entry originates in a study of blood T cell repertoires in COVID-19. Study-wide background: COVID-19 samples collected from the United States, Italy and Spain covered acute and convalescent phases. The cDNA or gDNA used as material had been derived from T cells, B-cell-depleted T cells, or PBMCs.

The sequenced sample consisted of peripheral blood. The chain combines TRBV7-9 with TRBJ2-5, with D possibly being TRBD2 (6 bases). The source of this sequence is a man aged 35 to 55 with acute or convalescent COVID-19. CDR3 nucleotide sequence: TGTGCCAGCAGCCTCCCTGGGGGGAGGGAGACCCAGTACTTC. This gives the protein CASSLPGGRETQYF.